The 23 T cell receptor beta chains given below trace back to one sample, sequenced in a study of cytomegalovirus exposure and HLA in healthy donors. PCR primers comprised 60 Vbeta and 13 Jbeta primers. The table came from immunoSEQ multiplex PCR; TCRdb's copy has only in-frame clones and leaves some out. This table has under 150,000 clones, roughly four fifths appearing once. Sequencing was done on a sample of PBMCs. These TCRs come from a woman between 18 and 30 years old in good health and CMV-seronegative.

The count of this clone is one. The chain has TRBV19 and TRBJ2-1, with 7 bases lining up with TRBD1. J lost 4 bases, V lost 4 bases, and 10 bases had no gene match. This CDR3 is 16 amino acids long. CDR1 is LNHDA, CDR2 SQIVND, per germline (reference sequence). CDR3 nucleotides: TGTGCCAGTAGTACAACGACAGGGTTCGAGTACAATGAGCAGTTCTTC. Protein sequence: CASSTTTGFEYNEQFF.

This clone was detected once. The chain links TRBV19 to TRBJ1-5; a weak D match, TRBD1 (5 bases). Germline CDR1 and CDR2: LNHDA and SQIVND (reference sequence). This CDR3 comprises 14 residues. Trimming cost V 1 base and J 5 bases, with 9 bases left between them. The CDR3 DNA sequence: TGTGCCAGTAGTATAGGACAGTCGTATCAGCCCCAGCATTTT. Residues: CASSIGQSYQPQHF.

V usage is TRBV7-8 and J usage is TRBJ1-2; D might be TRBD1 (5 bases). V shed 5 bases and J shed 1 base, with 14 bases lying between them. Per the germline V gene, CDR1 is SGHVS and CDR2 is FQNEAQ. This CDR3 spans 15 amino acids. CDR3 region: CASSLGGGFNYGYTF. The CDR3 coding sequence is TGTGCCAGCAGCCTGGGGGGGGGATTTAACTATGGCTACACCTTC.

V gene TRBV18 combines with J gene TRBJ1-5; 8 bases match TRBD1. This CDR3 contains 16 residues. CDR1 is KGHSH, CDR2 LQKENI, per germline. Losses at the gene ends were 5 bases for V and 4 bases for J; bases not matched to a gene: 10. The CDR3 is CASSSSSNRGNQPQHF. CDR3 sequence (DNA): TGTGCCAGCTCAAGCTCCTCAAACAGGGGGAATCAGCCCCAGCATTTT.

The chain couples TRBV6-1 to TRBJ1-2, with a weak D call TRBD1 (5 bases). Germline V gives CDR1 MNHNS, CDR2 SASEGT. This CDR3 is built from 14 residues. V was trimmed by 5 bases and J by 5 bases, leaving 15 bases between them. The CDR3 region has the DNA TGTGCCAGCAGTCCGATGACAGCCACATATGGCTACACCTTC. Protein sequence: CASSPMTATYGYTF.

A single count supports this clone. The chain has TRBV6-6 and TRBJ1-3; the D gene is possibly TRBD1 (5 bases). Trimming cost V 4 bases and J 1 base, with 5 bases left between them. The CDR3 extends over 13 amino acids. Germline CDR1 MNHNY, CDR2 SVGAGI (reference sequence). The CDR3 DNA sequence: TGTGCCAGCAGTTCAGGGTCTGGAAACACCATATATTTT. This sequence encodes CASSSGSGNTIYF.

This CDR3 is CATSRDGTSAGNTIYF. In DNA form, the CDR3 reads TGTGCCACCAGCAGAGACGGGACATCGGCTGGAAACACCATATATTTT. The chain employs TRBV15 and TRBJ1-3, with D possibly matching TRBD1 (6 bases). Between the trimmed V and J ends, which lost 0 bases and 2 bases, there was a span of 11 bases. The germline V gene has CDR1 LNHNV and CDR2 YYDKDF (reference sequence). This CDR3 is built from 16 residues.

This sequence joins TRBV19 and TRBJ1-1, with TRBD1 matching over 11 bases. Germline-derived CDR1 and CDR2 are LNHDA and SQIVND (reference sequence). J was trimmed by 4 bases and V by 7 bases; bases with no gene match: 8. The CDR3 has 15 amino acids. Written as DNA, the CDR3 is TGTGCCAGTATTAACGAGGGGACAGGGGGCACTGAAGCTTTCTTT. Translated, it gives CASINEGTGGTEAFF.

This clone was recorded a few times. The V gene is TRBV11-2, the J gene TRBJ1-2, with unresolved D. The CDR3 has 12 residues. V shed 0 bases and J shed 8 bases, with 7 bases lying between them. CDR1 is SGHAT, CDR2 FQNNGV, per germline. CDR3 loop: CASSLDRSGYTF. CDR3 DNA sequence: TGTGCCAGCAGCTTAGACAGGTCGGGCTACACCTTC.

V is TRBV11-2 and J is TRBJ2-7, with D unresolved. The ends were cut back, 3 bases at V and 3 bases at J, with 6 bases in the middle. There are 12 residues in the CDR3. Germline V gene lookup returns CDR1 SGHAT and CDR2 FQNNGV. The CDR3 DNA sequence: TGTGCCAGCAGCTTTGCGGACTACGAGCAGTACGTC. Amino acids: CASSFADYEQYV.

CDR3: CATSRDRSSDEQFF. CDR3 nucleotides: TGTGCCACCAGCAGAGATCGCTCCAGCGATGAGCAGTTCTTC. The J gene is TRBJ2-1, the V gene TRBV15; D unclear. V dropped 0 bases and J dropped 8 bases, with 11 bases sitting between them. The CDR3 sequence is 14 residues long. The germline CDR1 and CDR2 sequences are LNHNV and YYDKDF (reference sequence). Together with reference TRBV15 and TRBJ2-1, the CDR3 gives the full variable domain: DAMVIQNPRYQVTQFGKPVTLSCSQTLNHNVMYWYQQKSSQAPKLLFHYYDKDFNNEADTPDNFQSRRPNTSFCFLDIRSPGLGDTAMYLCATSRDRSSDEQFFGPGTRLTVL.

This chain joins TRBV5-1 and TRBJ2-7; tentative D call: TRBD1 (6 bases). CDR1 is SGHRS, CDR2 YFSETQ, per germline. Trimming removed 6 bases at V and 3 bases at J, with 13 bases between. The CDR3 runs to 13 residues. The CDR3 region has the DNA TGCGCCAGCAACGGGGACAACGACTACGAGCAGTACTTC. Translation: CASNGDNDYEQYF.

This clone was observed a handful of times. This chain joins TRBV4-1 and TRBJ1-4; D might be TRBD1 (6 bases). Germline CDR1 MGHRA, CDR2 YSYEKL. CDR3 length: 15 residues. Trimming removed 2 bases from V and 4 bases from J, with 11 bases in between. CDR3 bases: TGCGCCAGCAGCCAATGGGGGGGCGGTAATGAAAAACTGTTTTTT. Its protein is CASSQWGGGNEKLFF.

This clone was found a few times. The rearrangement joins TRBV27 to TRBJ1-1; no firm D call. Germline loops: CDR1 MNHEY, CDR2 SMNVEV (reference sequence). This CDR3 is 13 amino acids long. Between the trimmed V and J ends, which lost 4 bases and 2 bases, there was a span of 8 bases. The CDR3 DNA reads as TGTGCCAGCAGTTACCGACTTAACACTGAAGCTTTCTTT. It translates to CASSYRLNTEAFF.

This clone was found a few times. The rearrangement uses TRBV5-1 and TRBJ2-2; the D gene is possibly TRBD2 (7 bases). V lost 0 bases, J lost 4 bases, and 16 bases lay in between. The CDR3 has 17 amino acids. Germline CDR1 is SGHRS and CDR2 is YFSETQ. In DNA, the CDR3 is TGCGCCAGCAGCTTGGCCGGGGGCGGGGGCGGCACCGGGGAGCTGTTTTTT. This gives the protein CASSLAGGGGGTGELFF.

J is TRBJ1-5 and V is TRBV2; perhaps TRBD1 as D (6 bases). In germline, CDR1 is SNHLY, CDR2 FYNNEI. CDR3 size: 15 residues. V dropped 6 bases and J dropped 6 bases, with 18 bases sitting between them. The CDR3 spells CASSGVSQGTQPQHF. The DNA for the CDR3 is TGTGCCAGCAGCGGGGTGAGCCAGGGGACTCAGCCCCAGCATTTT.

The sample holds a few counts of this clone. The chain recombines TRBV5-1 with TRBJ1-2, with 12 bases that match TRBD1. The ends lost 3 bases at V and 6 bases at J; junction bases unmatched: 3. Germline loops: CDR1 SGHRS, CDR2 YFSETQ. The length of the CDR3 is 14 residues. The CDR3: CASSSGQGADGYTF. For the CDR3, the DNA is TGCGCCAGCAGCTCGGGACAGGGGGCGGATGGCTACACCTTC. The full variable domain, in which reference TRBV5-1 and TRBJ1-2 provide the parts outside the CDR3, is KAGVTQTPRYLIKTRGQQVTLSCSPISGHRSVSWYQQTPGQGLQFLFEYFSETQRNKGNFPGRFSGRQFSNSRSEMNVSTLELGDSALYLCASSSGQGADGYTFGSGTRLTVV.

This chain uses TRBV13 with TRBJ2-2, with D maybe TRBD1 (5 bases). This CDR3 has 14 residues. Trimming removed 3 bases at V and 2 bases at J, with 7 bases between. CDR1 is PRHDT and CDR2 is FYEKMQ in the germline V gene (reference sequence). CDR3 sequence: CASSFDRNTGELFF. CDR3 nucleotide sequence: TGTGCCAGCAGCTTTGACAGAAACACCGGGGAGCTGTTTTTT.

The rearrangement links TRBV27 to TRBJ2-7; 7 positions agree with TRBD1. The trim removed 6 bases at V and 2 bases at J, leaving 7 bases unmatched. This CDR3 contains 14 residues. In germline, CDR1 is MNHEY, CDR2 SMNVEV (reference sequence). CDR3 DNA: TGTGCCAGCAGAGCTACAGGGGCCGCCTACGAGCAGTACTTC. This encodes CASRATGAAYEQYF.

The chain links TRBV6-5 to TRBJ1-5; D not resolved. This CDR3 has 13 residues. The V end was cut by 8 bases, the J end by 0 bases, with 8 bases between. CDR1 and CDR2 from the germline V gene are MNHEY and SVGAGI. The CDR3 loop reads CASRRDSNQPQHF. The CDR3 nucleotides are TGTGCCAGCCGGAGAGATAGCAATCAGCCCCAGCATTTT.

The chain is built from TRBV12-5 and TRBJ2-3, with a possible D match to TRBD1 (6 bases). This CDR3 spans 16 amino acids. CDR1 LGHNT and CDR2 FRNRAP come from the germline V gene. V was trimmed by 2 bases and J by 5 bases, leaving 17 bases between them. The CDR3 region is CASGLFPSTGIDTQYF. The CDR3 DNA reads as TGTGCTAGTGGTTTGTTCCCTTCAACAGGGATAGATACGCAGTATTTT.

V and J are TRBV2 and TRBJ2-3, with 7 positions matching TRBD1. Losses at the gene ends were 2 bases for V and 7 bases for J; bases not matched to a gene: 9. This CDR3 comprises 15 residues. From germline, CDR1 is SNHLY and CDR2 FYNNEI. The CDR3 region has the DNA TGTGCCAGCAGTGAATCTCCAGACAGGGCTTATACGCAGTATTTT. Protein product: CASSESPDRAYTQYF.

Here the CDR3 DNA reads TGCGCCAGCACTGGGACAGAGAACACTGAAGCTTTCTTT. Amino acids: CASTGTENTEAFF. This chain joins TRBV4-1 and TRBJ1-1; the match to TRBD1 covers 7 bases. The CDR3 contains 13 residues. Trimming cost V 7 bases and J 1 base; bases outside gene matches: 3. Germline V lookup: CDR1 MGHRA, CDR2 YSYEKL.